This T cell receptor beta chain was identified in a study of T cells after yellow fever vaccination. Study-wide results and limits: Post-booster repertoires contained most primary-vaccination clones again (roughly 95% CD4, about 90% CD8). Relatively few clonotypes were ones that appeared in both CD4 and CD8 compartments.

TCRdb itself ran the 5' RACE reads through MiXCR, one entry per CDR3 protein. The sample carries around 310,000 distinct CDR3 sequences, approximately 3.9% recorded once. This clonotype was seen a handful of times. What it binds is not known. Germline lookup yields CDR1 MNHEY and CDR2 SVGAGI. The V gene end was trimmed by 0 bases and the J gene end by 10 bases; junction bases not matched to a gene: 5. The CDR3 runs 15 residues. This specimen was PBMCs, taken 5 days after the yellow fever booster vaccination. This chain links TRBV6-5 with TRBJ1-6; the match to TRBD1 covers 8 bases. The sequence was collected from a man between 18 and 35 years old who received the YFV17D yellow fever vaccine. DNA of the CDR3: TGTGCCAGCAGTTACTCCCGCAGGGGGCACTCACCCCTCCACTTT. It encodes CASSYSRRGHSPLHF.